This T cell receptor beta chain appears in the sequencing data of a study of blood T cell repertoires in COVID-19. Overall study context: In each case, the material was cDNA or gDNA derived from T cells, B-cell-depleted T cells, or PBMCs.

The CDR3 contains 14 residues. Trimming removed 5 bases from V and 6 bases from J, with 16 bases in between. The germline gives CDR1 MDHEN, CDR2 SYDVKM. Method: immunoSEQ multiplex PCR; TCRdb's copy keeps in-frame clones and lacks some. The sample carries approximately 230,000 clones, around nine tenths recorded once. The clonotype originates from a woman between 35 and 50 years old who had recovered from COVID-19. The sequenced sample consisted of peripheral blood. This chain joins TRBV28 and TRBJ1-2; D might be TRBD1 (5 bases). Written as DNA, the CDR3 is TGTGCCAGCAGTCCCACAGGTAGAAGGGATGGCTACACCTTC. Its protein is CASSPTGRRDGYTF.